This T cell receptor (beta chain) was retrieved from a study of blood T cell repertoires in COVID-19. The germline gives CDR1 SEHNR, CDR2 FQNEAQ (reference sequence). The V segment lost 5 bases and the J segment 4 bases; nucleotides outside the gene matches: 3. This CDR3 comprises 13 residues. Original handling: Amplification of reference gene primers was used by the study to estimate nucleated cell counts. Assay used: immunoSEQ multiplex PCR; TCRdb lists only in-frame clones, some missing. V and J calls and clone size are those listed in that table; D and trimming were worked out from the DNA. The table lists around 260,000 clones, 80% to 90% of them singletons, with around 2.9% in the top ten.

The clonotype originates from a woman in her twenties or thirties with active or convalescent COVID-19. The genes are TRBV7-9 and TRBJ1-1; 8 nucleotides align to TRBD1. Sequenced material: peripheral blood. In DNA form, the CDR3 reads TGTGCCAGCAGCCGACAGGGGATCACTGAAGCTTTCTTT. It yields the protein CASSRQGITEAFF.